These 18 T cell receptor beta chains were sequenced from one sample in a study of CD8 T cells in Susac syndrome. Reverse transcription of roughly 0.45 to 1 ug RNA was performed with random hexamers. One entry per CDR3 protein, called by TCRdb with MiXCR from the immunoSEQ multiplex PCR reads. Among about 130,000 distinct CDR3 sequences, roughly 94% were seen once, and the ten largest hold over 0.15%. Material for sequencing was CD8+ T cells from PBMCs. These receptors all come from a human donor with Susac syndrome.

This CDR3 reads CSARSWDSGANVLTF. The CDR3 nucleotides are TGCAGTGCTAGAAGTTGGGACTCTGGGGCCAACGTCCTGACTTTC. The chain employs TRBV20-1 and TRBJ2-6; D call uncertain. This CDR3 is 15 amino acids long. CDR1 is DFQATT and CDR2 is SNEGSKA in the germline V gene (reference sequence). Trimming took 2 bases from V and 0 from J, leaving 8 bases between them.

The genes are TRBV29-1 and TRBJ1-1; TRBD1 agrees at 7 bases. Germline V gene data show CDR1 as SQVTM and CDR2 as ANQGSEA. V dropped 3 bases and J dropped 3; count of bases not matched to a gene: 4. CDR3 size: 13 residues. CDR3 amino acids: CSVDTGDYTEAFF. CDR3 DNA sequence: TGCAGCGTTGATACAGGGGACTACACTGAAGCTTTCTTT.

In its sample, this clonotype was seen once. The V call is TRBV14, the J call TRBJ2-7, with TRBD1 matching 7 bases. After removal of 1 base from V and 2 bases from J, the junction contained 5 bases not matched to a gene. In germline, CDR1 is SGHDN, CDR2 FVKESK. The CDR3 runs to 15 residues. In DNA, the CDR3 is TGTGCCAGCAGCCAAGGCTGGACAGGCGCCTACGAGCAGTACTTC. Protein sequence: CASSQGWTGAYEQYF.

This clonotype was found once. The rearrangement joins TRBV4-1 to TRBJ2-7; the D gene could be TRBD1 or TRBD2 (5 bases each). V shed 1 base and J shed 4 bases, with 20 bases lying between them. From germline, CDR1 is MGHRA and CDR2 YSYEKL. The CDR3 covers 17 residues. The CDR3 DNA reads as TGCGCCAGCAGCCAAGTCCCGGGGACCAATAATATTTACGAGCAGTACTTC. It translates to CASSQVPGTNNIYEQYF.

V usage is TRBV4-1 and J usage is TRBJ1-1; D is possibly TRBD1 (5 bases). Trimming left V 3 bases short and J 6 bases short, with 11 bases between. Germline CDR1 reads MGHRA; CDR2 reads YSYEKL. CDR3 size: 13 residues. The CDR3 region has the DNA TGCGCCAGCAGCCAGTTTGGGGGGGCTGAAGCTTTCTTT. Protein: CASSQFGGAEAFF.

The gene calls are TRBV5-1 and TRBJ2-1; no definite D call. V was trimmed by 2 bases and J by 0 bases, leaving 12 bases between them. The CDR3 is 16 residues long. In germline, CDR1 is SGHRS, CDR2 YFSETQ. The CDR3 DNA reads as TGCGCCAGCAGCTTCAGTCCGGAAAGCTCCTACAATGAGCAGTTCTTC. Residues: CASSFSPESSYNEQFF.

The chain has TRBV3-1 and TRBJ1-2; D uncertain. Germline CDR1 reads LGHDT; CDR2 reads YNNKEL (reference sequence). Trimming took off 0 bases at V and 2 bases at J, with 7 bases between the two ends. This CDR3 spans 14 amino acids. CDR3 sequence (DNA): TGTGCCAGCAGCCAAGATTCAGAGAACTATGGCTACACCTTC. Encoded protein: CASSQDSENYGYTF.

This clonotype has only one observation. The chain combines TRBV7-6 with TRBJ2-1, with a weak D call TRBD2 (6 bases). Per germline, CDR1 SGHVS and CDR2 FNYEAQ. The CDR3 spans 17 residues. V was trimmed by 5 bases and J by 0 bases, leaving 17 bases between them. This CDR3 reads CASSHLASVHSYNEQFF. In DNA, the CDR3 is TGTGCCAGCAGCCATTTGGCTAGCGTCCACTCCTACAATGAGCAGTTCTTC.

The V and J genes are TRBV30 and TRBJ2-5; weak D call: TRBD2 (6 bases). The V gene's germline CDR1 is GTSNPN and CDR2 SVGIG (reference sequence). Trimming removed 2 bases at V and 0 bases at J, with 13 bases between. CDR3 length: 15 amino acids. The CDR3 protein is CAWSSDGGNQETQYF. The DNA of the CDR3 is TGTGCCTGGAGTTCTGATGGGGGGAACCAAGAGACCCAGTACTTC.

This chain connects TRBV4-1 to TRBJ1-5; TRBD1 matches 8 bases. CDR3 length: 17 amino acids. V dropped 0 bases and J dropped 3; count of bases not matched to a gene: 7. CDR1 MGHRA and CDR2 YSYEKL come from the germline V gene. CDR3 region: CASSQEPGTGLNQPQHF. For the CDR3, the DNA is TGCGCCAGCAGCCAAGAACCCGGGACAGGCCTCAATCAGCCCCAGCATTTT.

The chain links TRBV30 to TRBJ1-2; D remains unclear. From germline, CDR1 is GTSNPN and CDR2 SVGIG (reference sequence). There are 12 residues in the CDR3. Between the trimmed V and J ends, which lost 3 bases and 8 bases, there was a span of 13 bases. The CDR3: CAWRLGEGGYTF. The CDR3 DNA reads TGTGCCTGGAGACTCGGTGAGGGAGGCTACACCTTC.

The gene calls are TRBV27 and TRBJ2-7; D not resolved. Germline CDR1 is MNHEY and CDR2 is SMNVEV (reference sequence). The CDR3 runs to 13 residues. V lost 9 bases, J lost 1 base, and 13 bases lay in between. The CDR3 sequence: CASMPPESYEQYF. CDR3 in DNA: TGTGCCAGTATGCCCCCAGAGTCCTACGAGCAGTACTTC.

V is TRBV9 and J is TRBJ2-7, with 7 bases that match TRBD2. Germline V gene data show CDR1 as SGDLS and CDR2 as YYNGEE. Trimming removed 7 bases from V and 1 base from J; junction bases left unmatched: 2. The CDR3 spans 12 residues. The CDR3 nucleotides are TGTGCCAGCGGGGAGGGGTCCTACGAGCAGTACTTC. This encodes CASGEGSYEQYF.

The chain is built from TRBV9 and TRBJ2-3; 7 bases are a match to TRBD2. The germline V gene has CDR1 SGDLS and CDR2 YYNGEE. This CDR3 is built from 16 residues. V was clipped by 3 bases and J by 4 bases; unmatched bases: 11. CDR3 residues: CASSGDWRETADTQYF. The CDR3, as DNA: TGTGCCAGCAGCGGGGACTGGCGGGAGACTGCAGATACGCAGTATTTT.

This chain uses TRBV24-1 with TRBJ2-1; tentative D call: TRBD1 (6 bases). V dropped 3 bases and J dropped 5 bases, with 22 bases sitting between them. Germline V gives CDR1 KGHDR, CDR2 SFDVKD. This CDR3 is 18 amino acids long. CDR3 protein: CATSDPLVQGAEHNEQFF. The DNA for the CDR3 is TGTGCCACCAGTGATCCCTTAGTACAGGGAGCTGAGCACAATGAGCAGTTCTTC.

As DNA, the CDR3 is TGTGCCAGCAGTTGGGGGCCAGGGGACCTCCCGAGGGGCACAGATACGCAGTATTTT. It is translated as CASSWGPGDLPRGTDTQYF. J is TRBJ2-3 and V is TRBV28, with D possibly being TRBD1 (6 bases). V was cut by 4 bases and J by 1 base, with 24 bases left in between. Germline V lookup: CDR1 MDHEN, CDR2 SYDVKM. There are 19 residues in the CDR3.

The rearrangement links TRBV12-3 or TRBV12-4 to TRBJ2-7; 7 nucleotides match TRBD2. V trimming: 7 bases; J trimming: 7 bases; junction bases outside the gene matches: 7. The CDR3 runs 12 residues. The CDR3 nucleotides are TGTGCCAGCACTACGGGGGGACGGGAGCAGTACTTC. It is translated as CASTTGGREQYF.

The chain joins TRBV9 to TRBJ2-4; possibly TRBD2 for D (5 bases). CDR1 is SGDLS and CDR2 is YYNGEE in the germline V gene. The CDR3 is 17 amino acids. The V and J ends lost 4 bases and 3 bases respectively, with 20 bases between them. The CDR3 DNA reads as TGTGCCAGCAGCCCCGAATGGAGCGCCCGGGGCAAAAACATTCAGTACTTC. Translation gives CASSPEWSARGKNIQYF.